This TCR beta chain was recovered during a study of monozygotic twins with inflammatory bowel disease. CDR3 length: 14 amino acids. Germline-derived CDR1 and CDR2 are LNHNV and YYDKDF (reference sequence). Input per TCR library consisted of roughly 4,000 ng of total RNA. Template-switch reactions added UMIs with a 6-nucleotide sample barcode. Reanalyzing the 5' RACE reads, TCRdb keeps one entry per CDR3 protein, without DNA. This table holds 300,000 to 450,000 distinct CDR3 sequences. Points on this clonotype: Antigen: not known.

Findings and limits, study-wide: For repertoire similarity, concordant twins did not differ from discordant twins, possibly because power was limited. Especially with disease activity, IBD patients had fewer clonotypes in common with others than healthy twins did.

The receptor was derived from a human donor with ulcerative colitis or Crohn's disease, or a healthy co-twin of an affected twin (not recorded which). Sequenced: blood. The V and J genes are TRBV15 and TRBJ2-7. CDR3 sequence reads: CATSSMHGSYEQYF.